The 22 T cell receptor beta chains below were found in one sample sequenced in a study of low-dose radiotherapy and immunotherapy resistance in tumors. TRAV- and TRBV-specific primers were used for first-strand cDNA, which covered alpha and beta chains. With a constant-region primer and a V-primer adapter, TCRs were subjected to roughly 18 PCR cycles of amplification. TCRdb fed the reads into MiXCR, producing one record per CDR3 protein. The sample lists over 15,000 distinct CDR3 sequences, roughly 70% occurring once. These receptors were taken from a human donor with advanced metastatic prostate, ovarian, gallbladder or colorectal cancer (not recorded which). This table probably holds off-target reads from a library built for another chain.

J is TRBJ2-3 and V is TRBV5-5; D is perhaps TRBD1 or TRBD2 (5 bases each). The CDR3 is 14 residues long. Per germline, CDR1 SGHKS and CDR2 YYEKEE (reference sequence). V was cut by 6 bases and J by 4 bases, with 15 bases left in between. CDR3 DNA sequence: TGTGCCAGCAACCGTCGGGAAGGGGCAGATACGCAGTATTTT. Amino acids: CASNRREGADTQYF.

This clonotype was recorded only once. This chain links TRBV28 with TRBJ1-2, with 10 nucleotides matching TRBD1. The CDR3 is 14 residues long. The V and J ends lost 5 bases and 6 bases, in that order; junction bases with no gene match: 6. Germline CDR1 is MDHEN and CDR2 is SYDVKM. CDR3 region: CASSRGDRGNGYTF. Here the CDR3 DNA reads TGTGCCAGCAGTAGGGGGGACAGGGGAAATGGCTACACCTTC.

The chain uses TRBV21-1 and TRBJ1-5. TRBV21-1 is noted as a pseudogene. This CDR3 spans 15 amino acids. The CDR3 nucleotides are TGTGCCAGCAGCAATAAATCGGCCAGCAATCAGCCCCAGCATTTT. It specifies CASSNKSASNQPQHF.

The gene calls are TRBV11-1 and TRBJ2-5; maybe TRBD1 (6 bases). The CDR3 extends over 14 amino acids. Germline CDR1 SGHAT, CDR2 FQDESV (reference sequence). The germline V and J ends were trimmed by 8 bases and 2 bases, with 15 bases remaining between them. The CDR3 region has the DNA TGTGCCAGCCGCCGAAGGCAGGGGCAAGAGACCCAGTACTTC. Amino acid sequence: CASRRRQGQETQYF.

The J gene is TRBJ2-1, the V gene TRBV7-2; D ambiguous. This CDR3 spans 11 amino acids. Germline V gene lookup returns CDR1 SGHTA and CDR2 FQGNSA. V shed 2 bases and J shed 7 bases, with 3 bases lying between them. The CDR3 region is CASSLKNEQFF. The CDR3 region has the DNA TGTGCCAGCAGCTTAAAGAATGAGCAGTTCTTC.

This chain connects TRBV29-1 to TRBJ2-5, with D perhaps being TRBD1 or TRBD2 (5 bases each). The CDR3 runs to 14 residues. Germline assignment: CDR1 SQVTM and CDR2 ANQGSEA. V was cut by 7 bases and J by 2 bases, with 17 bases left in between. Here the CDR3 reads CSGTGTSSQETQYF. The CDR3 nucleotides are TGCAGCGGCACCGGGACGTCATCACAAGAGACCCAGTACTTC.

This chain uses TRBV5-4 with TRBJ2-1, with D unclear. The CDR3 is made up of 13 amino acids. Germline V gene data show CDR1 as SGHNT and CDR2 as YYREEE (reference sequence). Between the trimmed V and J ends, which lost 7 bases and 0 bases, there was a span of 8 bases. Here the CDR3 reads CASGVSSYNEQFF. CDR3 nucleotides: TGTGCCAGCGGAGTCAGCTCCTACAATGAGCAGTTCTTC.

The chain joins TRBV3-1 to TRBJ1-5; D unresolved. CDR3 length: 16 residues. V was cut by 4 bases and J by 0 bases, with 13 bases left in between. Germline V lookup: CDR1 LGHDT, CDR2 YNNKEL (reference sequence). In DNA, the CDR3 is TGTGCCAGCAGCCCCCGCTTGGGCAGTAGCAATCAGCCCCAGCATTTT. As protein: CASSPRLGSSNQPQHF.

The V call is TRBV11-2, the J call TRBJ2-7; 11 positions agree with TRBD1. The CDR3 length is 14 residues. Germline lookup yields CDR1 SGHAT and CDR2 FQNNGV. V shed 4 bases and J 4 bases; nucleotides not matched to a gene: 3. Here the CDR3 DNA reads TGTGCCAGCAGCTCGGACAGGGGGCCTTACGAGCAGTACTTC. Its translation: CASSSDRGPYEQYF.

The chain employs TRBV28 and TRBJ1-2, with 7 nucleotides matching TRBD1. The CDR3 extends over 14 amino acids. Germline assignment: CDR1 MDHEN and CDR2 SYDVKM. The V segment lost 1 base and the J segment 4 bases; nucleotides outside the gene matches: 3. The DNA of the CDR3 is TGTGCCAGCAGTTTATTTGAGGGGGCCTATGGCTACACCTTC. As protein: CASSLFEGAYGYTF.

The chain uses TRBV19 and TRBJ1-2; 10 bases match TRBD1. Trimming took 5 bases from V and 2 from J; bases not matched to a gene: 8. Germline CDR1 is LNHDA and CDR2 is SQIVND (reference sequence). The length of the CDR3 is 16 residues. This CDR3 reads CASSPLSTGGNYGYTF. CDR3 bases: TGTGCCAGTAGTCCCCTATCGACAGGGGGCAACTATGGCTACACCTTC.

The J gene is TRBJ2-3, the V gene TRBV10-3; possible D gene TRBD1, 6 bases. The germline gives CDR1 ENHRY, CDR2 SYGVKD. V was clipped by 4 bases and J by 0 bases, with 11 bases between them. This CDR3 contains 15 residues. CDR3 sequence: CAISVGAVSTDTQYF. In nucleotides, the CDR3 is TGTGCCATCAGTGTGGGGGCCGTTAGCACAGATACGCAGTATTTT.

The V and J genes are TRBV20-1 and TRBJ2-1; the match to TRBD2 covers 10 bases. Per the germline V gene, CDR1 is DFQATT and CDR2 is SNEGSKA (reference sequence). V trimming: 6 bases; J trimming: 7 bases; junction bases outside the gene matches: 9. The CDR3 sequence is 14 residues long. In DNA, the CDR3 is TGCAGTGCCCCGCTAGCGGGAGTCAGTAATGAGCAGTTCTTC. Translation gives CSAPLAGVSNEQFF.

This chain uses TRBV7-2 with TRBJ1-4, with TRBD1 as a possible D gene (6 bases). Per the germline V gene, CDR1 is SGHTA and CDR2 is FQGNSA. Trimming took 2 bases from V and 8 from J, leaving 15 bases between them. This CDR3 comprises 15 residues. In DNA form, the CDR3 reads TGTGCCAGCAGCTTAATCACTGGGGGGGCGGAAAAACTGTTTTTT. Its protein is CASSLITGGAEKLFF. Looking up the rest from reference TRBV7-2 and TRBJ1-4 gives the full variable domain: GAGVSQSPSNKVTEKGKDVELRCDPISGHTALYWYRQSLGQGLEFLIYFQGNSAPDKSGLPSDRFSAERTGGSVSTLTIQRTQQEDSAVYLCASSLITGGAEKLFFGSGTQLSVL.

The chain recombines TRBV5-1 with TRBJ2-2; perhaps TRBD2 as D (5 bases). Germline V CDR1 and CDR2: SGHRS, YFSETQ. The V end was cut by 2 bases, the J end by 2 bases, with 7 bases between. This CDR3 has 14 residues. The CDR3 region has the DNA TGCGCCAGCAGCTTCGGACTTAACACCGGGGAGCTGTTTTTT. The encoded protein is CASSFGLNTGELFF.

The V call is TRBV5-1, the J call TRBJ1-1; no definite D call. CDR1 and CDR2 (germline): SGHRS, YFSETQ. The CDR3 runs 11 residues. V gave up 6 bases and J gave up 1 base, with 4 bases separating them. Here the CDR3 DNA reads TGCGCCAGCAAAACGAACACTGAAGCTTTCTTT. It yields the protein CASKTNTEAFF.

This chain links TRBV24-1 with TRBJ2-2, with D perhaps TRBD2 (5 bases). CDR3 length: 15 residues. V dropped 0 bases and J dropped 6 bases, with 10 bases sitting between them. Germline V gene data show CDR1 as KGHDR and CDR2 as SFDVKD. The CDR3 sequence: CATSDLRTSSGELFF. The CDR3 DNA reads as TGTGCCACCAGTGATTTGCGAACTAGTTCCGGGGAGCTGTTTTTT.

CDR3 protein: CATSDWTANTEAFF. The CDR3 nucleotides read TGTGCCACCAGTGATTGGACTGCGAACACTGAAGCTTTCTTT. The rearrangement links TRBV24-1 to TRBJ1-1; D is ambiguous. CDR1 KGHDR and CDR2 SFDVKD come from the germline V gene. The CDR3 has 14 amino acids. V was pared by 2 bases and J by 1 base, with 7 bases between.

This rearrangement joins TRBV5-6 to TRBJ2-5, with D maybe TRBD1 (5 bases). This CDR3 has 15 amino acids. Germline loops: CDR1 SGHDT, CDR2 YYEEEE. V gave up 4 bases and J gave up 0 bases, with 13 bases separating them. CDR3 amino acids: CASSTRQTHQETQYF. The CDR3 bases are TGTGCCAGCAGCACTCGACAGACGCACCAAGAGACCCAGTACTTC.

CDR3 bases: TGCGCCAGCAGGAGGACAGGGGGGGACCTCGAGCAGTACTTC. It codes for CASRRTGGDLEQYF. The chain links TRBV5-1 to TRBJ2-7; 10 nucleotides match TRBD1. Germline V gene sequence: CDR1 SGHRS, CDR2 YFSETQ. J gave up 6 bases and V 5 bases, and 8 bases lay outside the gene matches. This CDR3 spans 14 amino acids.

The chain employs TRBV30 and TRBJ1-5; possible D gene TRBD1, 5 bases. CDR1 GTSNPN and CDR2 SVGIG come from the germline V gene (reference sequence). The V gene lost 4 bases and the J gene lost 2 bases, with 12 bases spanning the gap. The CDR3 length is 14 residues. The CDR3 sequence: CAWTLPRGNQPQHF. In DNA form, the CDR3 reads TGTGCCTGGACCCTCCCCAGGGGCAATCAGCCCCAGCATTTT.

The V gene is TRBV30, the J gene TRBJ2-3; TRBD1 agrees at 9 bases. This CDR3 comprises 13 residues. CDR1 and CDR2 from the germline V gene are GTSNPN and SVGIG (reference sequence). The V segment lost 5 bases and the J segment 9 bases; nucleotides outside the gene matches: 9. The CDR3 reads CAWGGTGSGTQYF. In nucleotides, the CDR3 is TGTGCCTGGGGGGGGACAGGGTCAGGGACGCAGTATTTT.